Presented here are 31 T cell receptor beta chains from one specimen sequenced in a study of shared clonotypes between healthy human individuals. Assay: immunoSEQ multiplex PCR; the TCRdb copy retains only in-frame clones and omits some. The sample lists some 1,100,000 clones, approximately 80% seen once, with approximately 0.52% in the top ten. Sequencing was performed on memory CD4+ T cells from PBMCs. Subset in this sample: CD45RA-negative fraction. The source is a man between 18 and 29 years old in good health. Some clones in this sample may be carry-over from other donors' samples.

The V and J genes are TRBV7-3 and TRBJ2-7, with TRBD2 matching over 7 bases. This CDR3 is built from 19 residues. Germline V gene sequence: CDR1 SGHTA, CDR2 FQGTGA. Trimming took 1 base from V and 2 from J; bases not matched to a gene: 17. CDR3 nucleotides: TGTGCCAGCAGCTTAAGGGGCTGGGAGGGGCCGCCTCTAACCTACGAGCAGTACTTC. This gives the protein CASSLRGWEGPPLTYEQYF.

The rearrangement joins TRBV14 to TRBJ1-3; D remains ambiguous. Germline CDR1 SGHDN, CDR2 FVKESK. The length of the CDR3 is 18 residues. Between the trimmed V and J ends, which lost 1 base and 0 bases, there was a span of 16 bases. CDR3 loop: CASSQGYDPRGSGNTIYF. For the CDR3, the DNA is TGTGCCAGCAGCCAAGGTTATGACCCCCGAGGCTCTGGAAACACCATATATTTT.

The chain carries TRBV9 and TRBJ2-1, with 10 bases fitting TRBD2. Germline V lookup: CDR1 SGDLS, CDR2 YYNGEE. CDR3 length: 17 residues. The J segment lost 0 bases and the V segment lost 3 bases, leaving 6 bases of the junction unmatched. Written as DNA, the CDR3 is TGTGCCAGCAGCGCAAGAACTAGCGGGGCCTCCTACAATGAGCAGTTCTTC. Protein product: CASSARTSGASYNEQFF. The entire variable domain, with the rest obtained from reference TRBV9 and TRBJ2-1, is as follows: DSGVTQTPKHLITATGQRVTLRCSPRSGDLSVYWYQQSLDQGLQFLIQYYNGEERAKGNILERFSAQQFPDLHSELNLSSLELGDSALYFCASSARTSGASYNEQFFGPGTRLTVL.

With respect to this clone: A much larger clone differs from this one at a single base, so this may be a read error. This chain joins TRBV2 and TRBJ1-3, with no clear D. With 0 bases removed from V and 4 bases from J, the gap between germline ends came to 1 base. CDR3 length: 12 amino acids. Germline V gene sequence: CDR1 SNHLY, CDR2 FYNNEI. CDR3 protein: CASSEAGNTIYF. DNA of the CDR3: TGTGCCAGCAGTGAAGCGGGAAACACCATATATTTT.

There are a few counts of this clone. The junction departs from germline at one end; a sequencing error may be responsible. The V call is TRBV19, the J call TRBJ1-1; the D is unclear. The germline V gene encodes CDR1 LNHDA and CDR2 SQIVND (reference sequence). CDR3 size: 13 residues. CDR3 loop: CASSATMNTEASF. The CDR3 coding sequence is TGTGCCAGTAGTGCAACAATGAACACTGAAGCTTCCTTT.

The V and J genes are TRBV9 and TRBJ2-7; TRBD2 matches at 11 bases. This CDR3 has 15 residues. Germline V lookup: CDR1 SGDLS, CDR2 YYNGEE. Germline trimming cut 3 bases from V and 11 bases from J; bases unmatched to any gene: 13. In DNA, the CDR3 is TGTGCCAGCAGCGGGATAGCGGGGACTAGCGGAATGAAGTACTTC. Protein product: CASSGIAGTSGMKYF.

This sequence joins TRBV11-2 and TRBJ1-3; D unresolved. The germline gives CDR1 SGHAT, CDR2 FQNNGV. CDR3 size: 15 residues. The V and J ends lost 3 bases and 4 bases respectively, with 13 bases between them. The CDR3 DNA is TGTGCCAGCAGCTTTCCCCTTGGAGGCGGAAACACCATATATTTT. Its translation is CASSFPLGGGNTIYF.

The sample holds many counts of this clone. The rearrangement uses TRBV4-3 and TRBJ2-1; no clear D gene. The germline gives CDR1 LGHNA, CDR2 YSLEER. The CDR3 spans 14 residues. V was clipped by 0 bases and J by 11 bases, with 14 bases between them. Written as DNA, the CDR3 is TGCGCCAGCAGCCAAGACCGATTTTCCTCTCAGCAGTTCTTC. It specifies CASSQDRFSSQQFF.

The chain recombines TRBV5-5 with TRBJ2-1, with D possibly matching TRBD1 (6 bases). The CDR3 is 14 amino acids. Trimming removed 3 bases from V and 8 bases from J, with 15 bases in between. Germline CDR1 reads SGHKS; CDR2 reads YYEKEE (reference sequence). DNA for the CDR3: TGTGCCAGCAGCTCCGGACAGCCAGCGGATGAGCAGTTCTTC. Protein: CASSSGQPADEQFF.

The rearrangement uses TRBV5-1 and TRBJ2-5; D may be TRBD2 (6 bases). V was cut by 4 bases and J by 5 bases, with 27 bases left in between. This CDR3 spans 18 amino acids. Germline CDR1 is SGHRS and CDR2 is YFSETQ. Here the CDR3 reads CASSPGALRVWAGETQYF. The CDR3, as DNA: TGCGCCAGCAGCCCAGGAGCTTTGAGGGTCTGGGCGGGGGAGACCCAGTACTTC.

The chain joins TRBV29-1 to TRBJ1-1; perhaps TRBD1 as D (6 bases). Germline V gene lookup returns CDR1 SQVTM and CDR2 ANQGSEA. The CDR3 has 16 amino acids. Deletions cut 2 bases from V and 6 bases from J, with 22 bases between. The CDR3, as DNA: TGCAGCGTTGAAATGAGTAGGTGGGGGGCTGTGCCTGAAGCTTTCTTT. It encodes CSVEMSRWGAVPEAFF. Full variable domain (outside the CDR3, taken from reference TRBV29-1 and TRBJ1-1): SAVISQKPSRDICQRGTSLTIQCQVDSQVTMMFWYRQQPGQSLTLIATANQGSEATYESGFVIDKFPISRPNLTFSTLTVSNMSPEDSSIYLCSVEMSRWGAVPEAFFGQGTRLTVV.

The V call is TRBV2, the J call TRBJ2-7; no definite D call. Per the germline V gene, CDR1 is SNHLY and CDR2 is FYNNEI. V lost 3 bases to trimming and J lost 0 bases, with 12 bases between them. The CDR3 is 15 amino acids. CDR3 amino acids: CASSDSRRSSYEQYF. In DNA, the CDR3 is TGTGCCAGCAGTGACAGTCGGCGGAGCTCCTACGAGCAGTACTTC.

J is TRBJ2-3 and V is TRBV29-1; tentative D call: TRBD1 (6 bases). V lost 8 bases to trimming and J lost 2 bases, with 20 bases between them. The CDR3 consists of 15 residues. Per the germline V gene, CDR1 is SQVTM and CDR2 is ANQGSEA. The CDR3 DNA reads as TGCAGCATAACATTACAGGGCTCTCTCACAGATACGCAGTATTTT. Amino acid sequence: CSITLQGSLTDTQYF.

The chain uses TRBV6-1 and TRBJ2-5; 11 bases match TRBD1. The V segment lost 2 bases and the J segment 5 bases; nucleotides outside the gene matches: 10. Germline lookup yields CDR1 MNHNS and CDR2 SASEGT. The CDR3 loop spans 17 amino acids. The CDR3 region is CASSEIFGTGGGETQYF. CDR3 nucleotide sequence: TGTGCCAGCAGTGAAATCTTTGGGACAGGGGGGGGTGAGACCCAGTACTTC.

The chain couples TRBV28 to TRBJ2-6; D is perhaps TRBD2 (6 bases). CDR3 length: 18 amino acids. CDR1 and CDR2 from the germline V gene are MDHEN and SYDVKM. The V end was cut by 5 bases, the J end by 0 bases, with 17 bases between. CDR3 nucleotide sequence: TGTGCCAGCAGTGGGGCGGGACGGAAAAGCTCTGGGGCCAACGTCCTGACTTTC. Protein: CASSGAGRKSSGANVLTF.

This chain joins TRBV30 and TRBJ1-6; D is possibly TRBD1 (6 bases). Germline V gene data show CDR1 as GTSNPN and CDR2 as SVGIG (reference sequence). V lost 3 bases to trimming and J lost 10 bases, with 13 bases between them. The CDR3 is 13 residues long. This CDR3 reads CAWSVDSDSPLHF. CDR3 sequence (DNA): TGTGCCTGGAGCGTGGACAGTGACTCACCCCTCCACTTT.

The V gene is TRBV7-9, the J gene TRBJ2-7; 9 positions agree with TRBD1. Looked up from germline, CDR1 is SEHNR and CDR2 is FQNEAQ (reference sequence). This CDR3 comprises 15 residues. With V trimmed by 4 bases and J by 1 base, 5 bases remained unmatched. The CDR3 coding sequence is TGTGCCAGCAGCTCCGGGACAGGGCCTTCCTACGAGCAGTACTTC. Amino acid sequence: CASSSGTGPSYEQYF.

The chain carries TRBV21-1 and TRBJ1-3; the tabulated D call, TRBD1, remains unverified against the DNA. TRBV21-1 corresponds to a pseudogene. This CDR3 contains 18 residues. CDR3 sequence: CASSKRARGRDSGNTIYF. In DNA form, the CDR3 reads TGTGCCAGCAGCAAAAGGGCCAGGGGGCGCGACTCGGGAAACACCATATATTTT.

The chain employs TRBV10-2 and TRBJ1-2; possible D gene TRBD1, 5 bases. The CDR3 spans 16 residues. Per germline, CDR1 WSHSY and CDR2 SAAADI. Trimming took 3 bases from V and 0 from J, leaving 14 bases between them. The DNA for the CDR3 is TGCGCCAGCAGTGAAGGGACTGACCGTTCTAACTATGGCTACACCTTC. This codes for CASSEGTDRSNYGYTF.

This clone was counted ten times or more. V and J are TRBV29-1 and TRBJ1-1; no firm D call. Trimming shortened V by 7 bases and J by 5 bases, and 11 bases separated the two germline ends. CDR1 SQVTM and CDR2 ANQGSEA come from the germline V gene. The CDR3 consists of 11 residues. The CDR3 DNA reads TGCAGCGCCTATTTGGAGACTGAAGCTTTCTTT. This codes for CSAYLETEAFF.

This clone was seen only a few times. The gene calls are TRBV28 and TRBJ1-6; 8 bases agree with TRBD1. The CDR3 is 15 amino acids. Germline lookup yields CDR1 MDHEN and CDR2 SYDVKM. The V segment lost 5 bases and the J segment 6 bases; nucleotides outside the gene matches: 6. The CDR3: CASSDRGSFNSPLHF. CDR3 nucleotide sequence: TGTGCCAGCAGTGACAGGGGTTCGTTTAATTCACCCCTCCACTTT.

This chain links TRBV19 with TRBJ1-1, with D uncertain. Trimming removed 4 bases from V and 4 bases from J, with 7 bases in between. The CDR3 covers 12 residues. Germline assignment: CDR1 LNHDA and CDR2 SQIVND (reference sequence). The CDR3 loop is CASSTRATEAFF. The DNA for the CDR3 is TGTGCCAGTAGTACCCGAGCCACTGAAGCTTTCTTT.

The rearrangement joins TRBV28 to TRBJ1-3; the D is unclear. The germline V gene has CDR1 MDHEN and CDR2 SYDVKM. The CDR3 is made up of 13 amino acids. The germline V and J ends were trimmed by 8 bases and 0 bases, with 8 bases remaining between them. The CDR3 reads CASYYSSGNTIYF. In DNA form, the CDR3 reads TGTGCCAGCTATTACAGCTCTGGAAACACCATATATTTT. Looking up the rest from reference TRBV28 and TRBJ1-3 gives the full variable domain: DVKVTQSSRYLVKRTGEKVFLECVQDMDHENMFWYRQDPGLGLRLIYFSYDVKMKEKGDIPEGYSVSREKKERFSLILESASTNQTSMYLCASYYSSGNTIYFGEGSWLTVV.

The V gene is TRBV18, the J gene TRBJ1-5, with 8 bases aligning to TRBD1. The germline V gene has CDR1 KGHSH and CDR2 LQKENI. Trimming cost V 2 bases and J 2 bases; bases outside gene matches: 11. CDR3 length equals 18 residues. CDR3 sequence: CASSPGGQGARGNQPQHF. CDR3 in DNA: TGTGCCAGCTCACCAGGTGGTCAGGGGGCGCGGGGCAATCAGCCCCAGCATTTT.

Concerning this clone itself: The sample contains more than one DNA sequence encoding this CDR3. The chain has TRBV5-1 and TRBJ1-2, with 10 bases that match TRBD1. The CDR3 sequence is 15 residues long. Germline CDR1 and CDR2: SGHRS and YFSETQ. V was clipped by 4 bases and J by 3 bases; unmatched bases: 6. Here the CDR3 DNA reads TGCGCCAGCAGCCCGGGCGGGACAGGGGACTATGGCTACACCTTC. Protein product: CASSPGGTGDYGYTF.

The chain combines TRBV10-3 with TRBJ2-4; tentatively, D is TRBD2 (5 bases). Trimming pared 8 bases from V and 6 bases from J, leaving 14 bases between. CDR1 ENHRY and CDR2 SYGVKD come from the germline V gene. The CDR3 has 13 residues. DNA for the CDR3: TGTGCCATCTCCAACTCGAGCGGAAACATTCAGTACTTC. The encoded protein is CAISNSSGNIQYF.

The chain links TRBV14 to TRBJ2-4; D possibly corresponds to TRBD2 (6 bases). CDR1 and CDR2 (germline): SGHDN, FVKESK. Trimming removed 3 bases from V and 8 bases from J, with 14 bases in between. The CDR3 has 14 residues. CDR3 protein: CASSHGYGGDIQYF. The DNA for the CDR3 is TGTGCCAGCAGCCACGGCTATGGAGGGGACATTCAGTACTTC.

This chain links TRBV15 with TRBJ2-7; tentatively, D is TRBD2 (6 bases). The CDR3 has 15 amino acids. V was trimmed by 5 bases and J by 3 bases, leaving 17 bases between them. CDR1 and CDR2 from the germline V gene are LNHNV and YYDKDF (reference sequence). CDR3 region: CATSPWAGSNYEQYF. The CDR3 coding sequence is TGTGCCACCAGCCCCTGGGCGGGATCCAACTACGAGCAGTACTTC.

The rearrangement joins TRBV11-2 to TRBJ2-2; D may match TRBD1 or TRBD2 (5 bases each). Between the trimmed V and J ends, which lost 1 base and 5 bases, there was a span of 14 bases. Per germline, CDR1 SGHAT and CDR2 FQNNGV. The CDR3 sequence is 16 residues long. CDR3 amino acids: CASSLVRGAGTGELFF. CDR3 coding DNA: TGTGCCAGCAGCTTAGTACGAGGGGCCGGAACCGGGGAGCTGTTTTTT.

The chain combines TRBV2 with TRBJ2-2; the D is unclear. Deletions cut 8 bases from V and 1 base from J, with 5 bases between. CDR1 is SNHLY and CDR2 is FYNNEI in the germline V gene. The CDR3 extends over 12 amino acids. The CDR3 region is CASGMNTGELFF. In DNA form, the CDR3 reads TGTGCCAGCGGAATGAACACCGGGGAGCTGTTTTTT.

This chain connects TRBV27 to TRBJ2-5; maybe TRBD1 (5 bases). CDR3 length: 14 residues. V was cut by 2 bases and J by 1 base, with 8 bases left in between. Germline values: CDR1 MNHEY, CDR2 SMNVEV (reference sequence). CDR3 DNA sequence: TGTGCCAGCAGTTTACCCCAGGGCCAAGAGACCCAGTACTTC. As protein: CASSLPQGQETQYF.